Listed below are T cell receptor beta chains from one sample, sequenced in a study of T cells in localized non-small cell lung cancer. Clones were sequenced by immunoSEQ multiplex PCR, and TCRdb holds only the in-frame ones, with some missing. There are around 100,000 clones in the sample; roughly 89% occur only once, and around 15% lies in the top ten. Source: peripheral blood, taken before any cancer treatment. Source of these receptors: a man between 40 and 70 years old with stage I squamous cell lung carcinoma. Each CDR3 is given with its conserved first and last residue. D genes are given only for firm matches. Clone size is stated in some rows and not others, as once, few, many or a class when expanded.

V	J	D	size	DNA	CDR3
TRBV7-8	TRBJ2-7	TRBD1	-	TGTGCCAGCAGCCGCGACAGGGACTACGAGCAGTACTTC	CASSRDRDYEQYF
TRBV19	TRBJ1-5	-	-	TGTGCCAGTAGTGCCAATAATCAGCCCCAGCATTTT	CASSANNQPQHF
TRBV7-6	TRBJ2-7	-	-	TGTGCCAGCAGCCTTCAAGGGGTTCTCTCCTACGAGCAGTACTTC	CASSLQGVLSYEQYF
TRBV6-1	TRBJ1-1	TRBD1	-	TGTGCCAGCAGATCAAACAGGGGGCGCAACACTGAAGCTTTCTTT	CASRSNRGRNTEAFF
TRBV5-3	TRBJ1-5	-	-	TGTGCCAGAAGCTATTGGAGGAATCAGCCCCAGCATTTT	CARSYWRNQPQHF
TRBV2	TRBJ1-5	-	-	TGTGCCAGCAGTGAAAGATCTTCGAATCAGCCCCAGCATTTT	CASSERSSNQPQHF
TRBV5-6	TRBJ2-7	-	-	TGTGCCAGCAGCCCGGGGGGACAGTTCTACGAGCAGTACTTC	CASSPGGQFYEQYF
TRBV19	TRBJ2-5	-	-	TGTGCCAGTATCCGGGCGCTGCTCAGGGCCCAGTACTTC	CASIRALLRAQYF
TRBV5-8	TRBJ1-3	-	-	TGTGCCAGCAGCTTACGGGGGATAGGAAACACCATATATTTT	CASSLRGIGNTIYF
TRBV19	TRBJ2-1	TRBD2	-	TGTGCCAGTAGTTCCTCTAGCGGGGGCCCCCGGACCTACAATGAGCAGTTCTTC	CASSSSSGGPRTYNEQFF
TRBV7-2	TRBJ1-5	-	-	TGTGCCAGCAGTCGGGACCCTCCAGGGGCCTATAGCAATCAGCCCCAGCATTTT	CASSRDPPGAYSNQPQHF
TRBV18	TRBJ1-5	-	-	TGTGCCAGCTCACCGTCGGGGGGAGATCAGCCCCAGCATTTT	CASSPSGGDQPQHF
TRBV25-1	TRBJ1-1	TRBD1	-	TGTGCCAGCAACATCGGGACAGTGAACACTGAAGCTTTCTTT	CASNIGTVNTEAFF
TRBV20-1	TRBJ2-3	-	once	TGCAGTGAGGGAAATACGCAGTATTTT	CSEGNTQYF
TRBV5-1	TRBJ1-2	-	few	TGCGCCAGCAGCCTGACACAGGGTAACTATGGCTACACCTTC	CASSLTQGNYGYTF
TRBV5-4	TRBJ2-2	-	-	TGTGCCAGCAGCTTGCCGACTAGTAAATCCGGGGAGCTGTTTTTT	CASSLPTSKSGELFF
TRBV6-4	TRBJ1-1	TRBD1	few	TGTGCCAGCACCAGCTGGGGACAGGGACTACGGCTGAACACTGAAGCTTTCTTT	CASTSWGQGLRLNTEAFF
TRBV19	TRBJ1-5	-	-	TGTGCCAGTAGTCCCACAGACAGCGGGGCCCAGCCCCAGCATTTT	CASSPTDSGAQPQHF
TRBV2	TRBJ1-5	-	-	TGTGCCAGCAGTGGAGTTGGTGGGTACGGTCAGCCCCAGCATTTT	CASSGVGGYGQPQHF
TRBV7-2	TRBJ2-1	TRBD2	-	TGTGCCAGCAGCCCACTAGCGGGGGTCTACAATGAGCAGTTCTTC	CASSPLAGVYNEQFF
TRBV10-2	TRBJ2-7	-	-	TGCGCCAGCAGAGGAATACAGGGCTACGAGCAGTACTTC	CASRGIQGYEQYF
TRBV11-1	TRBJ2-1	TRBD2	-	TGTGCCAGCAGTCAAAAACTCGGGGGGGCCCGGAATGAGCAGTTCTTC	CASSQKLGGARNEQFF
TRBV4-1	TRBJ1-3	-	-	TGCGCCAGCAGCCAAGACCCCGGGCGAGGAGACTCTGGAAACACCATATATTTT	CASSQDPGRGDSGNTIYF
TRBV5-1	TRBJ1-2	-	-	TGCGCCAGCAGCTTAGGGCAAACTTATGGCTACACCTTC	CASSLGQTYGYTF
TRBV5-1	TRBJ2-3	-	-	TGCGCCAGCAGGATGTCTCCTGGTGGACAGACCATCACAGATACGCAGTATTTT	CASRMSPGGQTITDTQYF
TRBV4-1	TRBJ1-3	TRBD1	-	TGCGCCAGCAGCCACGACCAAGGACAGGGGAGGACGAGGAGGCATTTT	CASSHDQGQGRTRRHF
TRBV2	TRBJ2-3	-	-	TGTGCCAGCAGGGTCGTACAGCCGCAGTATTTT	CASRVVQPQYF
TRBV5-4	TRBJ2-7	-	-	TGTGCCAGCAGCTTGGCCCTTTCCTACGAGCAGTACTTC	CASSLALSYEQYF
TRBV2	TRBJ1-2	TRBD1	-	TGTGCCAGCAGAGCGGACAGGGTTGATGGCTACACCTTC	CASRADRVDGYTF
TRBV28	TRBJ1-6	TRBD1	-	TGTGCCAGCAGTTTCCCCGCTTCCGGGACAGGGCGGTCACCCCTCCACTTT	CASSFPASGTGRSPLHF
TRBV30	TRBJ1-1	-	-	TGTGCCTGGACATGGGGCACTGAAGCTTTCTTT	CAWTWGTEAFF
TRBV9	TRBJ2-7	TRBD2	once	TGTGCCAGCAGCGTGACCGGGGGGGCGTGGGAGCAGTACTTC	CASSVTGGAWEQYF
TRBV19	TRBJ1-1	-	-	TGTGCCAGTAGTATTTTTGGGGAGACCACTGAAGCTTTCTTT	CASSIFGETTEAFF
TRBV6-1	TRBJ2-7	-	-	TGTGCCAGCAGGGGACGGGGCGGCTCCTACGAGCAGTACTTC	CASRGRGGSYEQYF
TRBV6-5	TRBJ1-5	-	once	TGTGCCAGCAGTTACCGCAGCAATCAGCCCCAGCATTTT	CASSYRSNQPQHF
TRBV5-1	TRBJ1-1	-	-	TGCGCCAGCAGCCCGATGACAGGGAACACTGAAGCTTTCTTT	CASSPMTGNTEAFF
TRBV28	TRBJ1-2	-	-	TGTGCCAGCAGTTTAAACAGGGACGTCTATGGCTACACCTTC	CASSLNRDVYGYTF
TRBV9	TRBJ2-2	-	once	TGTGCCAGCAGCGGCCCGGGACCGTCGAACACCGGGGAGCTGTTTTTT	CASSGPGPSNTGELFF
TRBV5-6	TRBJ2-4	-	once	TGTGCCAGCAGTCAGGGAGACATTCAGTACTTC	CASSQGDIQYF
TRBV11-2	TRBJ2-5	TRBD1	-	TGTGCCAGCAGCTCCACCGGGACAGGGGCATCCCGGACCCAGTACTTC	CASSSTGTGASRTQYF
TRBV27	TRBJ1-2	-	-	TGTGCCAGCAGGGAACTAGGGGGGAACTATGGCTACACCTTC	CASRELGGNYGYTF
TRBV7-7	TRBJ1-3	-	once	TGTGCCAGCAGCTTAGAGGCTGGAAACACCATATATTTT	CASSLEAGNTIYF
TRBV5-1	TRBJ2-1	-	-	TGCGCCAGCAGCTTGGGAATTACCTACAATGAGCAGTTCTTC	CASSLGITYNEQFF